This T cell receptor beta chain originates from a study of monozygotic twins with inflammatory bowel disease. Germline-derived CDR1 and CDR2 are SGHAT and FQNNGV. The CDR3 has 18 amino acids. After re-calling the 5' RACE reads, TCRdb lists one entry per CDR3 protein, DNA absent. The repertoire table contains more than 350,000 distinct CDR3 sequences. Sequenced input: blood. The V and J genes are TRBV11-2 and TRBJ2-6; the D call of TRBD1 rests on TCRdb alone, since no DNA is present to check it. The clonotype originates from a human donor with ulcerative colitis or Crohn's disease, or a healthy co-twin of an affected twin (not recorded which). The chain's CDR3 is CASSFPRGQGYGANVLTF.